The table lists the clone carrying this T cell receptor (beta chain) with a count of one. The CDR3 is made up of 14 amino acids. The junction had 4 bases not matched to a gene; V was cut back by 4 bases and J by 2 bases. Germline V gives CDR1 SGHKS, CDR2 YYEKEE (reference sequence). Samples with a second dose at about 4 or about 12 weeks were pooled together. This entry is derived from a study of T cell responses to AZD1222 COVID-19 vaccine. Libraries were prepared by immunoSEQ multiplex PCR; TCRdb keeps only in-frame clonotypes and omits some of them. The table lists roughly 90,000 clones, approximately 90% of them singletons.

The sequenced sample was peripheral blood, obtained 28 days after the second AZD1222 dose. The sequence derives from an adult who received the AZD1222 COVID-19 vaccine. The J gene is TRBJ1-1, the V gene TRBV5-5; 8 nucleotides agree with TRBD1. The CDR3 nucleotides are TGTGCCAGCAGCCGGACAGGGTTAAACACTGAAGCTTTCTTT. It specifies CASSRTGLNTEAFF.